Presented here are 11 T cell receptor beta chains from one specimen sequenced in a study of response to subunit inactivated influenza vaccine. TCRdb processed the RT-PCR reads anew with MiXCR; each CDR3 protein has one entry. The table has approximately 500,000 distinct CDR3 sequences, under 30% seen once; the top ten hold approximately 3%. This sample was also put to use in a study of T cells expressing NK-cell markers. That source adds: The TCR beta cDNA came from 5'RACE template switching with UMIs.

The sequencing used CD4+ T cells sorted from PBMCs, collected approximately 12 days after vaccination. The origin of the receptors is a man over 45 who received an inactivated influenza vaccine.

The table lists this clonotype with many counts. The CDR3: CASTLRATDTQYF. In nucleotides, the CDR3 is TGTGCCAGCACCCTTCGGGCAACAGATACGCAGTATTTT. This sequence joins TRBV2 and TRBJ2-3, with no clear D. The V end was cut by 7 bases, the J end by 3 bases, with 11 bases between. The CDR3 spans 13 residues. Germline lookup yields CDR1 SNHLY and CDR2 FYNNEI. Drawing the rest from reference TRBV2 and TRBJ2-3, the complete variable domain is EPEVTQTPSHQVTQMGQEVILRCVPISNHLYFYWYRQILGQKVEFLVSFYNNEISEKSEIFDDQFSVERPDGSNFTLKIRSTKLEDSAMYFCASTLRATDTQYFGPGTRLTVL.

This sequence joins TRBV7-2 and TRBJ1-5, with D perhaps TRBD1 (5 bases). The CDR3 spans 15 residues. CDR1 and CDR2 (germline): SGHTA, FQGNSA. V gave up 1 base and J gave up 3 bases, with 10 bases separating them. Written as DNA, the CDR3 is TGTGCCAGCAGCTTAGTCGGGGGGACCAATCAGCCCCAGCATTTT. This gives the protein CASSLVGGTNQPQHF.

The rearrangement joins TRBV6-5 to TRBJ1-1; TRBD1 might be the D (5 bases). This CDR3 region has 14 residues. The V end was cut by 0 bases, the J end by 5 bases, with 10 bases between. The germline CDR1 and CDR2 sequences are MNHEY and SVGAGI. The CDR3 loop reads CASSYSDRGTEAFF. In DNA form, the CDR3 reads TGTGCCAGCAGTTACTCGGATAGGGGAACTGAAGCTTTCTTT.

As to this clonotype: A single base separates this from a much larger clone, so it may be a read error. Written as DNA, the CDR3 is TGCAGTGCTAGCCACAATGAGCAGTTCTTC. Its protein is CSASHNEQFF. The V call is TRBV20-1, the J call TRBJ2-1; D call uncertain. The CDR3 is 10 residues long. Trimming took 3 bases from V and 5 from J, leaving 2 bases between them. CDR1 is DFQATT and CDR2 is SNEGSKA in the germline V gene (reference sequence).

The chain links TRBV5-1 to TRBJ2-2; 8 nucleotides match TRBD2. CDR3 length: 16 amino acids. From germline, CDR1 is SGHRS and CDR2 YFSETQ. V lost 5 bases to trimming and J lost 11 bases; unmatched junction nucleotides: 17. CDR3 bases: TGCGCCAGCAGTTTAACGACTAGCGCGGGCCTTTTCGAGCTGTTTTTT. The encoded protein is CASSLTTSAGLFELFF.

The chain has TRBV9 and TRBJ2-1; D perhaps matches TRBD2 (6 bases). V lost 0 bases and J 3 bases, leaving 13 bases between the germline ends. CDR3 length equals 16 residues. Germline V gene lookup returns CDR1 SGDLS and CDR2 YYNGEE. CDR3: CASSVDQGLRYNEQFF. CDR3 nucleotide sequence: TGTGCCAGCAGCGTAGATCAGGGACTTCGCTACAATGAGCAGTTCTTC.

This clonotype was recorded a few times. V usage is TRBV20-1 and J usage is TRBJ2-7; D unresolved. Looked up from germline, CDR1 is DFQATT and CDR2 is SNEGSKA (reference sequence). The length of the CDR3 is 13 residues. V lost 2 bases, J lost 7 bases, and 15 bases lay in between. The CDR3 sequence: CSARSDGPREQYF. CDR3 bases: TGCAGTGCTAGATCGGACGGCCCCCGGGAGCAGTACTTC.

The chain employs TRBV20-1 and TRBJ2-5; 8 bases align to TRBD2. This CDR3 spans 15 amino acids. Germline values: CDR1 DFQATT, CDR2 SNEGSKA (reference sequence). J lost 0 bases, V lost 3 bases, and 6 bases had no gene match. CDR3 coding DNA: TGCAGTGCTAGGATGAGCGGGAGATACCAAGAGACCCAGTACTTC. This gives the protein CSARMSGRYQETQYF.

The rearrangement joins TRBV20-1 to TRBJ2-1; 7 bases align to TRBD1. V trimming: 0 bases; J trimming: 6 bases; junction bases outside the gene matches: 5. The germline V gene encodes CDR1 DFQATT and CDR2 SNEGSKA (reference sequence). This CDR3 is 14 amino acids long. The DNA for the CDR3 is TGCAGTGCTAGAGATGAGACAGGGATCAATGAGCAGTTCTTC. It is translated as CSARDETGINEQFF.

The rearrangement joins TRBV7-2 to TRBJ2-5; 12 positions match TRBD1. J was trimmed by 5 bases and V by 5 bases; bases with no gene match: 9. The CDR3 sequence is 16 residues long. The germline CDR1 and CDR2 sequences are SGHTA and FQGNSA. CDR3 sequence: CASSPVGQGARETQYF. Written as DNA, the CDR3 is TGTGCCAGCAGCCCGGTGGGACAGGGGGCGCGTGAGACCCAGTACTTC.

The chain is built from TRBV29-1 and TRBJ2-2; 13 bases agree with TRBD2. The CDR3 consists of 14 residues. V trimming: 6 bases; J trimming: 4 bases; junction bases outside the gene matches: 2. Germline CDR1 reads SQVTM; CDR2 reads ANQGSEA. In DNA, the CDR3 is TGCAGCGTCAGGACTAGCGGGAGCACCGGGGAGCTGTTTTTT. Protein: CSVRTSGSTGELFF.